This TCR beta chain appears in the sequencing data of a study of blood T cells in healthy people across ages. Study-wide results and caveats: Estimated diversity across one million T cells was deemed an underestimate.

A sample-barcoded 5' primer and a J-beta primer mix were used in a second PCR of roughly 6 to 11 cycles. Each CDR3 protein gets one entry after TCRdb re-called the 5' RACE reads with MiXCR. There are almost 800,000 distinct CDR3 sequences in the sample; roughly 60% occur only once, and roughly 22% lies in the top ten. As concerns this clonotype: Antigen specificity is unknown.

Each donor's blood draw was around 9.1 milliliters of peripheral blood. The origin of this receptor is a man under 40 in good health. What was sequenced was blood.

CDR3 loop: CASSPRASGSEQYF. The CDR3 bases are TGTGCCAGCAGCCCAAGGGCAAGCGGGAGCGAGCAGTACTTC. V and J are TRBV5-5 and TRBJ2-7, with 8 nucleotides matching TRBD2. With V trimmed by 4 bases and J by 6 bases, 9 bases remained unmatched. The CDR3 contains 14 residues. From germline, CDR1 is SGHKS and CDR2 YYEKEE (reference sequence).